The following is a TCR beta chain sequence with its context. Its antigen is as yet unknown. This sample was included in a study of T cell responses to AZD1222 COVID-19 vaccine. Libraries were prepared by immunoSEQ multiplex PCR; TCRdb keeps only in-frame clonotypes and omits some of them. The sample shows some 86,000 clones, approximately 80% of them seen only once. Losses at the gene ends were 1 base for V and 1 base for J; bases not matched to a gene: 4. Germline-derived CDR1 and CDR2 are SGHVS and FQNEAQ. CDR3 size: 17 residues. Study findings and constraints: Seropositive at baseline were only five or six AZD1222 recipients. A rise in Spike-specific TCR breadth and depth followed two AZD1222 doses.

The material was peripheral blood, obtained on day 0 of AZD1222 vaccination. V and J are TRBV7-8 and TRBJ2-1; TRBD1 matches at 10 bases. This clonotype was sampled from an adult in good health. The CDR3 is CASSLVRTGGSYNEQFF. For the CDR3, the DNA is TGTGCCAGCAGCTTAGTTAGGACAGGGGGTTCCTACAATGAGCAGTTCTTC.